This entry is about one T cell receptor beta chain. Antigen unknown. Assay: immunoSEQ multiplex PCR; the TCRdb copy retains only in-frame clones and omits some. Among some 140,000 clones listed, about 79% were seen once. Germline lookup yields CDR1 SGHRS and CDR2 YFSETQ. V lost 0 bases to trimming and J lost 3 bases; unmatched junction nucleotides: 6. CDR3 length: 15 residues. The sample comes from a study of cytotoxic CD8 clonotypes in ibrutinib-treated CLL. Overall study context: Researchers reported 11 relapsed/refractory and 15 treatment-naive patients, around 17 of them IGHV unmutated. The response samples were taken once patients had been treated for a median of around eleven months, range 6 to 36. Broader study findings: Elevated clonality accompanied ibrutinib response, with a return toward baseline values at progression.

Genomic DNA in an amount of around 2 micrograms was extracted from cryopreserved PBMCs and used for the preparation of TCR beta libraries. This chain uses TRBV5-1 with TRBJ2-7; 7 bases fit TRBD1. Specimen: PBMCs, collected after 12 months of ibrutinib treatment. This receptor was taken from a human donor with chronic lymphocytic leukemia. The chain's CDR3 is CASSLAPGQHYEQYF. CDR3 DNA sequence: TGCGCCAGCAGCTTGGCTCCGGGACAGCACTACGAGCAGTACTTC.